Listed below are T cell receptor beta chains from one sample, sequenced in a study of early T cells in non-severe SARS-CoV-2 infection. TCRdb re-analysed the 5' RACE reads in MiXCR, keeping a single row per CDR3 protein. The sample holds 25,000 to 35,000 distinct CDR3 sequences; 5.7% are singletons and the top ten take roughly 6.5%. The sequenced material came from whole blood. These receptors all stem from an adult who was a healthcare worker with PCR-confirmed SARS-CoV-2 infection or an uninfected control (not recorded which). Each CDR3 is given with its conserved first and last residue. Fields, in order: D gene, V gene, clone size, J gene, CDR3 protein, CDR3 DNA. The D gene is left open where the match is weak. Rows may omit the clone size; those that give it use once, few, many or a size class.

.	TRBV7-2	few	TRBJ2-2	CASSAYGGELFF	TGTGCCAGCAGCGCTTACGGCGGGGAGCTGTTTTTT
TRBD1	TRBV28	once	TRBJ2-3	CASSYLQGWKDTQYF	TGTGCCAGCAGTTACCTACAGGGGTGGAAAGATACGCAGTATTTT
.	TRBV19	many	TRBJ2-2	CATASRVRKYTGELFF	TGTGCCACTGCCTCGCGAGTCCGGAAGTACACCGGGGAGCTGTTTTTT
.	TRBV3-1	many	TRBJ2-6	CASSQDSSGANVLTF	TGTGCCAGCAGCCAAGATTCCTCTGGGGCCAACGTCCTGACTTTC
.	TRBV18	many	TRBJ2-1	CASSPVSGSYNEQFF	TGTGCCAGCTCACCGGTCAGTGGATCCTACAATGAGCAGTTCTTC
.	TRBV12-3/TRBV12-4	many	TRBJ1-1	CASSFGGRRKDEAFF	TGTGCCAGCAGTTTCGGCGGGAGACGAAAGGATGAAGCTTTCTTT
.	TRBV30	few	TRBJ2-5	CAWSVRQSGETQYF	TGTGCCTGGAGTGTACGACAATCGGGAGAGACCCAGTACTTC
.	TRBV6-4	many	TRBJ2-1	CASSGPPPISSYNEQFF	TGTGCCAGCAGTGGCCCCCCCCCGATTAGCTCCTACAATGAGCAGTTCTTC
.	TRBV20-1	many	TRBJ2-3	CSAPPPDRDTQYF	TGCAGTGCCCCCCCCCCGGACCGTGATACGCAGTATTTT
.	TRBV4-1	many	TRBJ2-1	CASSPAIGASYNEQFF	TGCGCCAGCAGCCCTGCCATAGGGGCCTCCTACAATGAGCAGTTCTTC
.	TRBV27	many	TRBJ2-2	CASSNTGELFF	TGTGCCAGCAGTAACACCGGGGAGCTGTTTTTT
.	TRBV11-2	.	TRBJ2-1	CASSPGLSVSFF	TGTGCCAGCAGCCCGGGTCTGTCCGTTTCGTTCTTC
.	TRBV24-1	many	TRBJ2-1	CATSEPGLSAQFF	TGTGCCACCAGTGAACCGGGACTGTCAGCGCAGTTCTTC
.	TRBV27	many	TRBJ2-3	CASSLRSGSTDTQYF	TGTGCCAGCAGTTTACGATCCGGTAGCACAGATACGCAGTATTTT
.	TRBV2	many	TRBJ2-5	CASSFREETQYF	TGTGCCAGCAGTTTCAGGGAGGAGACCCAGTACTTC
.	TRBV20-1	few	TRBJ2-1	CSARGGPRGPQDNEQFF	TGCAGTGCTAGAGGGGGTCCTCGCGGTCCTCAGGACAATGAGCAGTTCTTC
.	TRBV10-2	many	TRBJ1-1	CASGGAATENTEAFF	TGCGCCAGTGGTGGGGCGGCGACGGAGAACACTGAAGCTTTCTTT
TRBD2	TRBV27	few	TRBJ2-5	CASSQAGGTQYF	TGTGCCAGCAGTCAAGCGGGAGGGACCCAGTACTTC
TRBD2	TRBV3-1	many	TRBJ2-3	CASSHTLAGERHTQYF	TGTGCCAGCAGCCATACCCTAGCGGGAGAGAGACATACGCAGTATTTT
.	TRBV7-9	many	TRBJ2-1	CASSSRLLTGYNEQFF	TGTGCCAGCAGCTCCCGGCTTCTTACCGGGTACAATGAGCAGTTCTTC
.	TRBV7-3	.	TRBJ2-7	CASSLRRGGPDEQYF	TGTGCCAGCAGCTTAAGGCGGGGCGGACCGGACGAGCAGTACTTC
.	TRBV5-1	few	TRBJ2-3	CASSLGGPGGTDTQYF	TGCGCCAGCAGCTTGGGAGGGCCGGGGGGCACAGATACGCAGTATTTT
.	TRBV20-1	few	TRBJ2-5	CSARLHKAGSQETQYF	TGCAGTGCTAGATTACACAAAGCCGGCTCCCAAGAGACCCAGTACTTC
.	TRBV7-2	few	TRBJ2-2	CASSRQVNTGELFF	TGTGCCAGCAGCAGACAGGTTAACACCGGGGAGCTGTTTTTT
.	TRBV20-1	many	TRBJ2-7	CSASGVRHSYEQYF	TGCAGTGCTAGTGGTGTGCGGCATTCCTACGAGCAGTACTTC
.	TRBV12-3/TRBV12-4	medium-sized	TRBJ1-2	CASSLAPTVTYGYTF	TGTGCCAGCAGTTTGGCCCCCACGGTTACGTATGGCTACACCTTC
.	TRBV5-1	.	TRBJ2-7	CASSFLEEQYF	TGCGCCAGCAGCTTTCTCGAGGAGCAGTACTTC
TRBD1	TRBV6-1	many	TRBJ2-5	CASSGWVDRGRETQYF	TGTGCCAGCAGTGGGTGGGTAGACAGGGGCCGAGAGACCCAGTACTTC
.	TRBV7-2	.	TRBJ2-4	CASSTQTVAKNIQYF	TGTGCCAGCAGCACGCAAACAGTAGCCAAAAACATTCAGTACTTC
.	TRBV24-1	.	TRBJ2-2	CATSTDVGELFF	TGTGCCACCAGTACAGATGTCGGGGAGCTGTTTTTT
TRBD2	TRBV9	many	TRBJ2-5	CASSTSGQRTQYF	TGTGCCAGCAGCACTAGCGGGCAGAGGACCCAGTACTTC
TRBD1	TRBV28	few	TRBJ1-5	CASRPGGTGQPQHF	TGTGCCAGCAGACCAGGGGGAACGGGGCAGCCCCAGCATTTT
TRBD2	TRBV2	many	TRBJ2-1	CASSESSGRHYNEQFF	TGTGCCAGCAGTGAGTCTAGCGGCCGACACTACAATGAGCAGTTCTTC
TRBD2	TRBV3-1	many	TRBJ2-2	CASSQLAGGDTGELFF	TGTGCCAGCAGCCAGCTAGCGGGAGGGGACACCGGGGAGCTGTTTTTT
TRBD1	TRBV12-3/TRBV12-4	few	TRBJ2-5	CASSSGQTPQETQYF	TGTGCCAGCAGTTCGGGACAGACCCCTCAAGAGACCCAGTACTTC
.	TRBV12-3/TRBV12-4	many	TRBJ1-1	CASSPRGGAYTEAFF	TGTGCCAGCAGTCCCCGTGGGGGCGCGTATACTGAAGCTTTCTTT
.	TRBV27	.	TRBJ1-6	CASRLGAVNSPLHF	TGTGCCAGCAGACTTGGGGCAGTGAATTCACCCCTCCACTTT
.	TRBV19	few	TRBJ2-1	CASRIGSGVNEQFF	TGTGCCAGTAGAATAGGTTCTGGTGTCAATGAGCAGTTCTTC
.	TRBV5-1	few	TRBJ2-4	CASSLGEYGRTKNIQYF	TGCGCCAGCAGCTTGGGGGAATACGGGAGAACCAAAAACATTCAGTACTTC